The rows below give T cell receptor beta chains drawn from one sample of a study of shared clonotypes between healthy human individuals. Libraries were prepared by immunoSEQ multiplex PCR; TCRdb keeps only in-frame clonotypes and omits some of them. The profile shows about 820,000 clones, around 93% of them singletons. Sequenced sample: naive CD8+ T cells sorted from blood. The receptors stem from a man younger than 40 in good health. Each CDR3 is given with its conserved first and last residue. A D gene is named only where the DNA matches it firmly. Size values are once, few and many counts, or a class for expanded clones, and some rows have none.

clone size | J gene | V gene | D gene | CDR3 protein | CDR3 DNA
- | TRBJ1-2 | TRBV4-1 | TRBD1 | CASSRPGQGIPTNGYTF | TGCGCCAGCAGCCGTCCGGGACAGGGGATCCCAACTAATGGCTACACCTTC
- | TRBJ1-1 | TRBV10-3 | - | CAISDGGSNTEAFF | TGTGCCATCAGTGACGGGGGATCAAACACTGAAGCTTTCTTT
- | TRBJ2-7 | TRBV14 | TRBD1 | CASSQSGTGSSYEQYF | TGTGCCAGCAGCCAGTCCGGGACAGGCTCTTCCTACGAGCAGTACTTC
- | TRBJ2-7 | TRBV5-1 | TRBD1 | CASRTGQGYSYEQYF | TGCGCCAGCAGAACCGGACAGGGCTACTCCTACGAGCAGTACTTC
- | TRBJ2-2 | TRBV6-6 | - | CASRWTNTGELFF | TGTGCCAGCAGATGGACGAACACCGGGGAGCTGTTTTTT
- | TRBJ2-1 | TRBV12-1 | - | CASRIMGGSGLVLSSYNEQFF | TGTGCCAGCAGGATAATGGGAGGCAGCGGCCTAGTCCTGAGCTCCTACAATGAGCAGTTCTTC
few | TRBJ1-5 | TRBV4-1 | - | CASSQTGSQPQHF | TGCGCCAGCAGCCAAACAGGGAGTCAGCCCCAGCATTTT
- | TRBJ2-3 | TRBV7-8 | - | CASSLLGGSTDTQYF | TGTGCCAGCAGCTTACTCGGCGGGAGCACAGATACGCAGTATTTT
once | TRBJ2-1 | TRBV7-6 | TRBD2 | CASSPRLAGASGAWNEQFF | TGTGCCAGCAGCCCAAGACTAGCGGGAGCGTCTGGAGCGTGGAATGAGCAGTTCTTC
- | TRBJ1-5 | TRBV2 | TRBD1 | CASSSEGAGQPQHF | TGTGCCAGCAGTTCTGAGGGGGCAGGGCAGCCCCAGCATTTT